The 3 T cell receptor beta chains in this list originate from one sample, sequenced in a study of blood T cells in healthy people across ages. Primers used in a second PCR of about 6 to 11 cycles were a sample-barcoded 5' primer and a J-beta primer mix. Using its own MiXCR run on the 5' RACE reads, TCRdb lists one record per CDR3 protein. The table shows roughly 410,000 distinct CDR3 sequences, with over 45% occurring only once. Sequencing was carried out using blood. The receptors here all came from a man aged 55 to 70 in good health.

The V gene is TRBV7-9, the J gene TRBJ2-5, with 12 bases aligning to TRBD2. Germline V gene sequence: CDR1 SEHNR, CDR2 FQNEAQ (reference sequence). This CDR3 comprises 14 residues. The V segment lost 5 bases and the J segment 4 bases; nucleotides outside the gene matches: 2. The CDR3 reads CASSQTSGRETQYF. As DNA, the CDR3 is TGTGCCAGCAGCCAGACTAGCGGGAGAGAGACCCAGTACTTC.

This chain joins TRBV10-3 and TRBJ2-5; 7 bases line up with TRBD1. Matching the DNA end better, TRBJ2-7 makes the J call doubtful. The CDR3 length is 17 residues. Germline V gene sequence: CDR1 ENHRY, CDR2 SYGVKD. This CDR3 is CAIRSPIGRQGSDEQYF. The CDR3 DNA follows: TGTGCCATCAGATCGCCGATCGGTCGACAGGGCAGCGACGAGCAGTACTTC.

This clonotype has just a few counts. V usage is TRBV20-1 and J usage is TRBJ2-1; 12 nucleotides match TRBD1. The trim removed 4 bases at V and 10 bases at J, leaving 8 bases unmatched. The CDR3 is 14 residues long. CDR1 and CDR2 (germline): DFQATT, SNEGSKA (reference sequence). The CDR3 here is CSATPGTGGREQFF. In nucleotides, the CDR3 is TGCAGTGCTACCCCCGGGACAGGGGGCAGGGAGCAGTTCTTC.